These T cell receptor beta chains were read from a single sample in a study of control samples from healthy donors and cancer patients. Libraries were prepared by immunoSEQ multiplex PCR; TCRdb keeps only in-frame clonotypes and omits some of them. The table records 150,000 to 200,000 clones, just under 95% of them present only once. Sequenced material: blood. All receptors derive from a man between 18 and 35 years old in good health. The CDR3 runs from the conserved cysteine through the conserved F or W. The order of the fields is D gene, clone size, V gene, J gene, CDR3 protein, CDR3 DNA. D genes are given only for firm matches. Clone size, where shown, is once, few, many, or a class for clones that have expanded.

D gene: NA
clone size: NA
V gene: TRBV30
J gene: TRBJ2-2
CDR3 protein: CARRGNGELFF
CDR3 DNA: TGTGCCCGGAGGGGGAACGGGGAGCTGTTTTTT

D gene: TRBD1
clone size: NA
V gene: TRBV29-1
J gene: TRBJ1-4
CDR3 protein: CSVGTGGTTNEKLFF
CDR3 DNA: TGCAGCGTTGGGACAGGGGGAACAACTAATGAAAAACTGTTTTTT

D gene: NA
clone size: once
V gene: TRBV29-1
J gene: TRBJ2-5
CDR3 protein: CSVGQARETQYF
CDR3 DNA: TGCAGCGTTGGACAGGCTCGAGAGACCCAGTACTTC

D gene: NA
clone size: NA
V gene: TRBV5-1
J gene: TRBJ2-7
CDR3 protein: CASSLGSSPAEQYF
CDR3 DNA: TGCGCCAGCAGCTTGGGATCGTCCCCGGCCGAGCAGTACTTC

D gene: NA
clone size: NA
V gene: TRBV11-3
J gene: TRBJ2-2
CDR3 protein: CASSLQAVGGELFF
CDR3 DNA: TGTGCCAGCAGCTTACAGGCCGTAGGAGGGGAGCTGTTTTTT

D gene: TRBD1
clone size: NA
V gene: TRBV2
J gene: TRBJ2-3
CDR3 protein: CASGDRVTDTQYF
CDR3 DNA: TGTGCCAGCGGGGACAGGGTCACAGATACGCAGTATTTT

D gene: NA
clone size: NA
V gene: TRBV6-5
J gene: TRBJ1-5
CDR3 protein: CASSNREDQPQHF
CDR3 DNA: TGTGCCAGCAGTAACAGGGAGGATCAGCCCCAGCATTTT

D gene: NA
clone size: NA
V gene: TRBV6-1
J gene: TRBJ2-3
CDR3 protein: CASSGEFYSSTDTQYF
CDR3 DNA: TGTGCCAGCAGTGGAGAGTTCTATTCTAGCACAGATACGCAGTATTTT

D gene: TRBD1
clone size: NA
V gene: TRBV5-1
J gene: TRBJ2-2
CDR3 protein: CASSLLGQGANTGELFF
CDR3 DNA: TGCGCCAGCAGCTTGCTCGGACAGGGGGCAAACACCGGGGAGCTGTTTTTT

D gene: TRBD2
clone size: NA
V gene: TRBV11-3
J gene: TRBJ2-7
CDR3 protein: CASSAGLAGGEQYF
CDR3 DNA: TGTGCCAGCAGCGCGGGACTAGCGGGTGGCGAGCAGTACTTC

D gene: NA
clone size: NA
V gene: TRBV15
J gene: TRBJ1-5
CDR3 protein: CATSKNRGYSNQPQHF
CDR3 DNA: TGTGCCACCAGCAAAAACCGGGGGTATAGCAATCAGCCCCAGCATTTT

D gene: NA
clone size: NA
V gene: TRBV5-5
J gene: TRBJ1-1
CDR3 protein: CASSLSRGKGTEAFF
CDR3 DNA: TGTGCCAGCAGCTTGTCCAGAGGCAAAGGCACTGAAGCTTTCTTT

D gene: NA
clone size: NA
V gene: TRBV30
J gene: TRBJ2-5
CDR3 protein: CAWSGGPAKTQYF
CDR3 DNA: TGTGCCTGGAGTGGCGGGCCGGCGAAGACCCAGTACTTC

D gene: NA
clone size: NA
V gene: TRBV6-5
J gene: TRBJ2-2
CDR3 protein: CASSSLAGNTGELFF
CDR3 DNA: TGTGCCAGCAGTAGCCTAGCTGGGAACACCGGGGAGCTGTTTTTT

D gene: NA
clone size: NA
V gene: TRBV6-5
J gene: TRBJ2-1
CDR3 protein: CASSRRGGGYNEQFF
CDR3 DNA: TGTGCCAGCAGTCGACGGGGAGGAGGTTACAATGAGCAGTTCTTC

D gene: NA
clone size: NA
V gene: TRBV15
J gene: TRBJ1-4
CDR3 protein: CATSSRLGQGEKLFF
CDR3 DNA: TGTGCCACCAGCAGTCGACTGGGTCAGGGTGAAAAACTGTTTTTT

D gene: NA
clone size: NA
V gene: TRBV5-4
J gene: TRBJ2-1
CDR3 protein: CASSSTGSSYNEQFF
CDR3 DNA: TGTGCCAGCAGCTCAACAGGGAGCTCCTACAATGAGCAGTTCTTC

D gene: NA
clone size: NA
V gene: TRBV5-6
J gene: TRBJ1-1
CDR3 protein: CASSLVNTEAFF
CDR3 DNA: TGTGCCAGCAGCTTGGTCAACACTGAAGCTTTCTTT

D gene: NA
clone size: once
V gene: TRBV6-1
J gene: TRBJ2-7
CDR3 protein: CASSEVGARIRQYF
CDR3 DNA: TGTGCCAGCAGTGAAGTTGGGGCTAGAATCCGGCAGTACTTC

D gene: NA
clone size: NA
V gene: TRBV6-1
J gene: TRBJ2-2
CDR3 protein: CASSDNTGELFF
CDR3 DNA: TGTGCCAGCAGTGATAACACCGGGGAGCTGTTTTTT

D gene: NA
clone size: once
V gene: TRBV7-8
J gene: TRBJ1-3
CDR3 protein: CASSLEGQVGGLTIYF
CDR3 DNA: TGTGCCAGCAGCTTAGAAGGCCAGGTCGGGGGCTTAACCATATATTTT

D gene: TRBD2
clone size: NA
V gene: TRBV5-4
J gene: TRBJ2-1
CDR3 protein: CASSWGTSGINEQFF
CDR3 DNA: TGTGCCAGCAGCTGGGGGACTAGCGGAATCAATGAGCAGTTCTTC

D gene: TRBD1
clone size: NA
V gene: TRBV7-9
J gene: TRBJ2-7
CDR3 protein: CASSLERGQSYEQYF
CDR3 DNA: TGTGCCAGCAGCTTGGAAAGGGGACAGTCCTACGAGCAGTACTTC

D gene: TRBD1
clone size: NA
V gene: TRBV5-4
J gene: TRBJ2-3
CDR3 protein: CASSLGQGVFGTDTQYF
CDR3 DNA: TGTGCCAGCAGCTTGGGACAGGGGGTCTTCGGGACAGATACGCAGTATTTT

D gene: NA
clone size: NA
V gene: TRBV5-1
J gene: TRBJ1-5
CDR3 protein: CASSLGSNQPQHF
CDR3 DNA: TGCGCCAGCAGCTTGGGGAGTAATCAGCCCCAGCATTTT

D gene: NA
clone size: NA
V gene: TRBV7-8
J gene: TRBJ1-1
CDR3 protein: CASSLGPGANTEAFF
CDR3 DNA: TGTGCCAGCAGCTTAGGTCCAGGGGCAAACACTGAAGCTTTCTTT

D gene: TRBD1
clone size: NA
V gene: TRBV25-1
J gene: TRBJ1-4
CDR3 protein: CASSAYSTGGTNEKLFF
CDR3 DNA: TGTGCCAGCAGTGCCTACTCCACAGGGGGTACTAATGAAAAACTGTTTTTT

D gene: TRBD2
clone size: once
V gene: TRBV9
J gene: TRBJ2-3
CDR3 protein: CASSGGLGSEYTQYF
CDR3 DNA: TGTGCCAGCAGCGGAGGACTAGGAAGTGAATATACGCAGTATTTT

D gene: NA
clone size: NA
V gene: TRBV2
J gene: TRBJ2-7
CDR3 protein: CASSAIRFYEQYF
CDR3 DNA: TGTGCCAGCAGTGCCATCCGTTTCTACGAGCAGTACTTC

D gene: NA
clone size: NA
V gene: TRBV12-3/TRBV12-4
J gene: TRBJ2-1
CDR3 protein: CASSLGYNEQFF
CDR3 DNA: TGTGCCAGCAGTTTAGGATACAATGAGCAGTTCTTC

D gene: TRBD2
clone size: NA
V gene: TRBV6-1
J gene: TRBJ2-3
CDR3 protein: CASSEVLAGGLPSTDTQYF
CDR3 DNA: TGTGCCAGCAGTGAAGTGCTAGCGGGGGGACTACCTAGCACAGATACGCAGTATTTT

D gene: NA
clone size: NA
V gene: TRBV27
J gene: TRBJ1-2
CDR3 protein: CASSLARHSYGYTF
CDR3 DNA: TGTGCCAGCAGCCTGGCTCGCCACAGCTATGGCTACACCTTC

D gene: TRBD1
clone size: NA
V gene: TRBV5-5
J gene: TRBJ2-3
CDR3 protein: CASSQDRGKGTDTQYF
CDR3 DNA: TGTGCCAGCAGCCAGGACAGGGGGAAGGGCACAGATACGCAGTATTTT

D gene: NA
clone size: NA
V gene: TRBV5-1
J gene: TRBJ2-3
CDR3 protein: CASSLVGGPDTQYF
CDR3 DNA: TGCGCCAGCAGCTTGGTGGGGGGGCCAGATACGCAGTATTTT

D gene: TRBD1
clone size: NA
V gene: TRBV2
J gene: TRBJ1-4
CDR3 protein: CASWDRVSTNEKLFF
CDR3 DNA: TGTGCCAGTTGGGACAGGGTTTCAACTAATGAAAAACTGTTTTTT

D gene: NA
clone size: NA
V gene: TRBV30
J gene: TRBJ1-4
CDR3 protein: CAWSVRTVSEKLFF
CDR3 DNA: TGTGCCTGGAGTGTAAGGACAGTGAGTGAAAAACTGTTTTTT

D gene: NA
clone size: NA
V gene: TRBV18
J gene: TRBJ2-1
CDR3 protein: CASSEMGDGWNEQFF
CDR3 DNA: TGTGCCAGCTCAGAAATGGGCGACGGATGGAATGAGCAGTTCTTC

D gene: TRBD2
clone size: NA
V gene: TRBV5-1
J gene: TRBJ2-1
CDR3 protein: CASSLSWRGGYNEQFF
CDR3 DNA: TGCGCCAGCAGCTTGTCTTGGCGGGGGGGATACAATGAGCAGTTCTTC

D gene: NA
clone size: NA
V gene: TRBV14
J gene: TRBJ1-1
CDR3 protein: CASSQGNTEAFF
CDR3 DNA: TGTGCCAGCAGCCAGGGGAACACTGAAGCTTTCTTT

D gene: NA
clone size: NA
V gene: TRBV7-8
J gene: TRBJ2-7
CDR3 protein: CASSLVAGAYEQYF
CDR3 DNA: TGTGCCAGCAGCTTAGTGGCAGGGGCCTACGAGCAGTACTTC

D gene: NA
clone size: NA
V gene: TRBV7-8
J gene: TRBJ2-7
CDR3 protein: CASSPEGRGEQYF
CDR3 DNA: TGTGCCAGCAGCCCAGAGGGGCGGGGTGAGCAGTACTTC

D gene: TRBD2
clone size: NA
V gene: TRBV9
J gene: TRBJ2-1
CDR3 protein: CASSVDSSGGSYNEQFF
CDR3 DNA: TGTGCCAGCAGCGTAGATTCTAGCGGGGGGTCCTACAATGAGCAGTTCTTC

D gene: TRBD2
clone size: NA
V gene: TRBV27
J gene: TRBJ2-7
CDR3 protein: CASRGGSSYEQYF
CDR3 DNA: TGTGCCAGCCGCGGGGGGAGCTCCTACGAGCAGTACTTC

D gene: NA
clone size: NA
V gene: TRBV6-1
J gene: TRBJ1-2
CDR3 protein: CASSDPFSQGNKGNYGYTF
CDR3 DNA: TGTGCCAGCAGTGATCCCTTCTCTCAGGGAAATAAGGGGAACTATGGCTACACCTTC

D gene: TRBD2
clone size: NA
V gene: TRBV9
J gene: TRBJ2-7
CDR3 protein: CASSLKAGAYEQYF
CDR3 DNA: TGTGCCAGCAGCCTAAAGGCGGGGGCCTACGAGCAGTACTTC

D gene: NA
clone size: NA
V gene: TRBV10-3
J gene: TRBJ1-2
CDR3 protein: CAISESRGREHSSREGYF
CDR3 DNA: TGTGCCATCAGTGAGTCGAGGGGACGGGAACACTCAAGTCGTGAGGGGTACTTC

D gene: NA
clone size: NA
V gene: TRBV12-3/TRBV12-4
J gene: TRBJ2-5
CDR3 protein: CASSFKKETQYF
CDR3 DNA: TGTGCCAGCAGTTTTAAGAAGGAGACCCAGTACTTC

D gene: NA
clone size: few
V gene: TRBV9
J gene: TRBJ1-1
CDR3 protein: CASSSSAGSNTEAFF
CDR3 DNA: TGTGCCAGCAGCAGTAGTGCCGGATCGAACACTGAAGCTTTCTTT

D gene: NA
clone size: NA
V gene: TRBV5-1
J gene: TRBJ2-3
CDR3 protein: CASSPGGDTQYF
CDR3 DNA: TGCGCCAGCAGCCCAGGGGGGGATACGCAGTATTTT

D gene: NA
clone size: NA
V gene: TRBV9
J gene: TRBJ2-2
CDR3 protein: CASSVVGSTGELFF
CDR3 DNA: TGTGCCAGCAGCGTAGTAGGATCCACCGGGGAGCTGTTTTTT

D gene: NA
clone size: NA
V gene: TRBV5-1
J gene: TRBJ1-1
CDR3 protein: CASSLAWGPNTEAFF
CDR3 DNA: TGCGCCAGCAGCTTGGCTTGGGGGCCGAACACTGAAGCTTTCTTT

D gene: TRBD2
clone size: NA
V gene: TRBV28
J gene: TRBJ2-2
CDR3 protein: CARLKKRGGSGELFF
CDR3 DNA: TGTGCCAGACTGAAAAAGAGGGGAGGGTCCGGGGAGCTGTTTTTT

D gene: NA
clone size: NA
V gene: TRBV9
J gene: TRBJ2-3
CDR3 protein: CASSVAGDTQYF
CDR3 DNA: TGTGCCAGCAGCGTAGCAGGGGATACGCAGTATTTT

D gene: NA
clone size: NA
V gene: TRBV5-1
J gene: TRBJ1-1
CDR3 protein: CASSLSMNTEAFF
CDR3 DNA: TGCGCCAGCAGCTTAAGCATGAACACTGAAGCTTTCTTT

D gene: NA
clone size: NA
V gene: TRBV5-5
J gene: TRBJ2-1
CDR3 protein: CASSLRFGLGLWNEQFF
CDR3 DNA: TGTGCCAGCAGCTTGCGCTTCGGGCTGGGTTTGTGGAATGAGCAGTTCTTC

D gene: NA
clone size: NA
V gene: TRBV13
J gene: TRBJ1-2
CDR3 protein: CASSSYRLFQGYGYTF
CDR3 DNA: TGTGCCAGCAGCTCTTACAGACTCTTCCAGGGGTATGGCTACACCTTC

D gene: NA
clone size: NA
V gene: TRBV2
J gene: TRBJ2-1
CDR3 protein: CASKAAAGQYNEQFF
CDR3 DNA: TGTGCCAGCAAGGCGGCAGCAGGACAGTACAATGAGCAGTTCTTC

D gene: TRBD1
clone size: NA
V gene: TRBV27
J gene: TRBJ1-6
CDR3 protein: CASSPRSTPGQTNSPLHF
CDR3 DNA: TGTGCCAGCAGTCCTCGATCTACTCCGGGACAGACTAATTCACCCCTCCACTTT

D gene: TRBD1
clone size: NA
V gene: TRBV27
J gene: TRBJ1-5
CDR3 protein: CASSSRDRGQVQPQHF
CDR3 DNA: TGTGCCAGCAGTTCAAGGGACAGGGGGCAGGTGCAGCCCCAGCATTTT